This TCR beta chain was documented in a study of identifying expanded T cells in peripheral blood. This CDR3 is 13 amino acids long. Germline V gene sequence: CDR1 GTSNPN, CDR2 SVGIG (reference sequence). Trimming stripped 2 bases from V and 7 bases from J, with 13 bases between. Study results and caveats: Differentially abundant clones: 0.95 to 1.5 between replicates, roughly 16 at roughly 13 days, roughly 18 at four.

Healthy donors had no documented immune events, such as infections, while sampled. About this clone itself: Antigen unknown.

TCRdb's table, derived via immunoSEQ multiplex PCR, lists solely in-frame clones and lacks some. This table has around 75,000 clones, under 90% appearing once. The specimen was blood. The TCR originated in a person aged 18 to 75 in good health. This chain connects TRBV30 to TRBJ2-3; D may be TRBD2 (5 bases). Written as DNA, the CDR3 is TGTGCCTGGAGTTCCACGGGGTTATATACGCAGTATTTT. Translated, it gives CAWSSTGLYTQYF. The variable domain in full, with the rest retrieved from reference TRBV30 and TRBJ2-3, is SQTIHQWPATLVQPVGSPLSLECTVEGTSNPNLYWYRQAAGRGLQLLFYSVGIGQISSEVPQNLSASRPQDRQFILSSKKLLLSDSGFYLCAWSSTGLYTQYFGPGTRLTVL.